This record looks at one TCR beta chain sequence and its context. Per the study methods: Estimated nucleated cell counts came from reference gene primer amplification. Only in-frame clones appear in the TCRdb table, and some are missing; sequencing was by immunoSEQ multiplex PCR. V, J and clone size are those of that table, while D and trimming were read from the DNA. The sample lists about 220,000 clones, almost 90% occurring once. The data originate from a study of blood T cell repertoires in COVID-19. Germline V CDR1 and CDR2: MNHEY, SVGAGI. V shed 2 bases and J 5 bases; nucleotides not matched to a gene: 7. The CDR3 length is 15 residues. Clinical history reported by participants formed the basis on which cohorts were assigned.

The chain joins TRBV6-5 to TRBJ1-1; the match to TRBD1 covers 8 bases. This TCR came from a woman in her forties or fifties with acute COVID-19. The specimen was PBMCs or T cells enriched from blood (not recorded which). CDR3 loop: CASSYLGQGGTEAFF. CDR3 bases: TGTGCCAGCAGTTACCTCGGACAGGGTGGAACTGAAGCTTTCTTT.